The 18 T cell receptor beta chains below were found in one sample sequenced in a study of cytomegalovirus exposure and HLA in healthy donors. Vbeta (60) and Jbeta (13) primers were used in the PCR. Data came from immunoSEQ multiplex PCR; TCRdb stores just in-frame clones and leaves some out. The sample includes 160,000 or so clones, roughly 81% of them seen just once. Sequenced material: PBMCs. Every receptor here comes from a young woman in good health and CMV-seronegative.

This clone was picked up one time. This chain links TRBV25-1 with TRBJ2-6, with D possibly TRBD2 on 7 matching bases. Germline V CDR1 and CDR2: MGHDK, SYGVNS. CDR3 length equals 17 residues. V lost 10 bases and J 0 bases, leaving 19 bases between the germline ends. For the CDR3, the DNA is TGTGCCACCGGGGGGAGACAGGTGTCCTCTGGGGCCAACGTCCTGACTTTC. Its protein product is CATGGRQVSSGANVLTF.

The chain uses TRBV27 and TRBJ2-6; D may be TRBD2 (5 bases). Germline V lookup: CDR1 MNHEY, CDR2 SMNVEV (reference sequence). V lost 5 bases and J lost 4, with 12 bases in between. The CDR3 length is 15 residues. The CDR3 bases are TGTGCCAGCAGTGAAACTAGATCCGGGGCCAACGTCCTGACTTTC. Its translation: CASSETRSGANVLTF.

The chain uses TRBV9 and TRBJ1-2, with TRBD1 as a possible D gene (6 bases). V was shortened by 3 bases and J by 1 base, with 13 bases between the two germline ends. The CDR3 loop spans 15 amino acids. The V gene's germline CDR1 is SGDLS and CDR2 YYNGEE. The CDR3 protein is CASSAGTLSNYGYTF. Written as DNA, the CDR3 is TGTGCCAGCAGCGCCGGGACACTGAGTAACTATGGCTACACCTTC.

The genes are TRBV10-2 and TRBJ2-5; D may be TRBD1 (6 bases). Trimming removed 2 bases at V and 5 bases at J, with 21 bases between. The V gene's germline CDR1 is WSHSY and CDR2 SAAADI. This CDR3 is 17 amino acids long. The DNA for the CDR3 is TGCGCCAGCAGTGAGACTTTATTGGGACGAAGGGGGGAGACCCAGTACTTC. Amino acid sequence: CASSETLLGRRGETQYF.

The chain links TRBV25-1 to TRBJ2-3; TRBD2 matches at 14 bases. After removal of 8 bases from V and 9 bases from J, the junction contained 7 bases not matched to a gene. From germline, CDR1 is MGHDK and CDR2 SYGVNS. The CDR3 is made up of 14 amino acids. CDR3 sequence: CASSRTSGGRTQYF. CDR3 DNA sequence: TGTGCCAGCTCCAGGACTAGCGGGGGGAGGACGCAGTATTTT.

V is TRBV9 and J is TRBJ1-1; TRBD1 matches at 8 bases. Per germline, CDR1 SGDLS and CDR2 YYNGEE. This CDR3 region has 14 residues. The junction had 1 base not matched to a gene; V was cut back by 0 bases and J by 3 bases. CDR3 residues: CASSVEQGDTEAFF. Here the CDR3 DNA reads TGTGCCAGCAGCGTAGAACAGGGGGACACTGAAGCTTTCTTT.

Notes on this clone: Other DNA sequences within the sample encode an identical CDR3. The chain uses TRBV27 and TRBJ2-2, with D unresolved. There are 15 residues in the CDR3. The germline V and J ends were trimmed by 7 bases and 0 bases, with 12 bases remaining between them. The V gene's germline CDR1 is MNHEY and CDR2 SMNVEV (reference sequence). This CDR3 reads CASTLLAANTGELFF. The CDR3 DNA reads TGTGCCAGCACTTTGCTGGCTGCGAACACCGGGGAGCTGTTTTTT.

V is TRBV28 and J is TRBJ1-5, with 7 bases identical to TRBD1. The CDR3 is made up of 13 amino acids. Per germline, CDR1 MDHEN and CDR2 SYDVKM. The ends lost 6 bases at V and 10 bases at J; junction bases unmatched: 9. The CDR3 protein is CASRAGQVVPQHF. DNA for the CDR3: TGTGCCAGCAGGGCCGGACAGGTGGTTCCCCAGCATTTT.

The V call is TRBV7-2, the J call TRBJ1-2; 10 nucleotides align to TRBD1. Per the germline V gene, CDR1 is SGHTA and CDR2 is FQGNSA. The J segment lost 6 bases and the V segment lost 5 bases, leaving 3 bases of the junction unmatched. This CDR3 spans 13 amino acids. The CDR3 DNA is TGTGCCAGCAGCAGGGGACAGGGGAATGGCTACACCTTC. Amino acids: CASSRGQGNGYTF.

V usage is TRBV7-6 and J usage is TRBJ1-5; weak D call: TRBD1 (5 bases). Trimming removed 3 bases at V and 3 bases at J, with 12 bases between. The CDR3 has 15 amino acids. The germline CDR1 and CDR2 sequences are SGHVS and FNYEAQ. The CDR3 nucleotides are TGTGCCAGCAGCTTGCGAGCGGGGCCCAATCAGCCCCAGCATTTT. Protein: CASSLRAGPNQPQHF.

This chain connects TRBV5-1 to TRBJ2-2, with D unresolved. Trimming took off 0 bases at V and 6 bases at J, with 18 bases between the two ends. The CDR3 is 17 amino acids. Germline values: CDR1 SGHRS, CDR2 YFSETQ. CDR3 nucleotides: TGCGCCAGCAGCTTGGACGGAGCTGGGTGGAAAGCCGGGGAGCTGTTTTTT. This sequence encodes CASSLDGAGWKAGELFF.

Points on this clone: Within the sample, other DNA sequences also encode this same CDR3. The chain links TRBV10-3 to TRBJ1-2; 10 bases line up with TRBD1. Germline assignment: CDR1 ENHRY and CDR2 SYGVKD. The CDR3 runs 13 residues. The junction had 1 base not matched to a gene; V was cut back by 6 bases and J by 3 bases. CDR3 coding DNA: TGTGCCATCAGCGGGACAGGGGACTATGGCTACACCTTC. Its translation is CAISGTGDYGYTF.

The chain carries TRBV27 and TRBJ1-2; 11 bases fit TRBD1. This CDR3 comprises 16 residues. The V gene's germline CDR1 is MNHEY and CDR2 SMNVEV (reference sequence). The J segment lost 5 bases and the V segment lost 2 bases, leaving 7 bases of the junction unmatched. CDR3 amino acids: CASSLTGTGGGYGYTF. The CDR3 region has the DNA TGTGCCAGCAGTTTAACCGGGACAGGGGGTGGGTATGGCTACACCTTC.

This rearrangement joins TRBV6-5 to TRBJ2-5; possibly TRBD2 for D (5 bases). The ends were cut back, 0 bases at V and 0 bases at J, with 5 bases in the middle. Per the germline V gene, CDR1 is MNHEY and CDR2 is SVGAGI. The CDR3 is 14 amino acids. This CDR3 reads CASSYSRDQETQYF. DNA of the CDR3: TGTGCCAGCAGTTACTCGCGGGACCAAGAGACCCAGTACTTC.

This chain links TRBV15 with TRBJ1-3; D unresolved. Germline assignment: CDR1 LNHNV and CDR2 YYDKDF (reference sequence). Trimming pared 2 bases from V and 1 base from J, leaving 3 bases between. This CDR3 region has 13 residues. The CDR3 loop is CATSRPSGNTIYF. The CDR3 DNA is TGTGCCACCAGCAGACCTTCTGGAAACACCATATATTTT. Together with reference TRBV15 and TRBJ1-3, the CDR3 gives the full variable domain: DAMVIQNPRYQVTQFGKPVTLSCSQTLNHNVMYWYQQKSSQAPKLLFHYYDKDFNNEADTPDNFQSRRPNTSFCFLDIRSPGLGDTAMYLCATSRPSGNTIYFGEGSWLTVV.

The chain couples TRBV29-1 to TRBJ2-3; 7 positions match TRBD1. Trimming took 6 bases from V and 5 from J; bases not matched to a gene: 5. Germline CDR1 is SQVTM and CDR2 is ANQGSEA. The CDR3 is made up of 12 amino acids. CDR3 nucleotide sequence: TGCAGCGTCGTGACAGGGAAAGATACGCAGTATTTT. Amino acid sequence: CSVVTGKDTQYF.

The J gene is TRBJ1-2, the V gene TRBV11-2; the match to TRBD1 covers 10 bases. The CDR3 runs 17 residues. The trim removed 0 bases at V and 3 bases at J, leaving 7 bases unmatched. Germline CDR1 is SGHAT and CDR2 is FQNNGV. The CDR3 bases are TGTGCCAGCAGCTTAGATTGGGAAGGGACAGGGGACTATGGCTACACCTTC. This gives the protein CASSLDWEGTGDYGYTF.

This clone has more than one count but fewer than ten. CDR3 coding DNA: TGCGCCAGCAGCCAAGATTGGGAGACTATCGACACCGGGGAGCTGTTTTTT. It is translated as CASSQDWETIDTGELFF. The chain combines TRBV4-1 with TRBJ2-2, with a tentative D call TRBD2 (5 bases). CDR3 length equals 17 residues. The V gene's germline CDR1 is MGHRA and CDR2 YSYEKL. V was pared by 0 bases and J by 3 bases, with 14 bases between.